This T cell receptor (beta chain) was profiled in a study of T cell responses to AZD1222 COVID-19 vaccine. Generated by immunoSEQ multiplex PCR, the TCRdb table keeps only in-frame clones and is missing some. The sample shows around 260,000 clones, over 85% of them seen only once. The receptor's source is an adult in good health. Specimen: peripheral blood, collected on day 0 of AZD1222 vaccination.

CDR3 bases: TGTGCCAGCAGTCCCTCCTCTGGAAACACCATATATTTT. It encodes CASSPSSGNTIYF. This chain links TRBV6-5 with TRBJ1-3; D gene uncertain. Germline values: CDR1 MNHEY, CDR2 SVGAGI. V lost 5 bases to trimming and J lost 0 bases, with 5 bases between them. CDR3 length: 13 residues.